The source of this TCR beta chain is a study of T-cell memory formation after mild COVID-19. Background on the study: Clusters of TCRs were largely donor specific.

Germline trimming cut 1 base from V and 7 bases from J; bases unmatched to any gene: 6. The length of the CDR3 is 15 residues. Germline CDR1 and CDR2: SEHNR and FQNEAQ (reference sequence). Study conclusions and caveats: CD4+ clones that contracted lay mainly in CM and EM; CD8+ ones lay in EMRA. Prior to infection, memory already included some responding clones, suggesting cross-reactive memory joined.

Via MiXCR, TCRdb re-called the 5' RACE reads, giving one row per CDR3 protein. This sample has 300,000 to 400,000 distinct CDR3 sequences; approximately 12% occur once, and the top ten carry about a fifth. Comments on this clonotype: Its specificity is unknown.

The chain has TRBV7-9 and TRBJ2-3; 9 bases line up with TRBD1. The source material was PBMCs or a T cell subset sorted from them (not recorded which). The receptor was isolated from a man between 18 and 29 years old who had mild COVID-19 (a few samples of this study predate the infection). Cell type and time point are not known. The CDR3, as DNA: TGTGCCAGCAGCTTAGATACAGGGGGCCTGAATACGCAGTATTTT. The encoded protein is CASSLDTGGLNTQYF.